This T cell receptor (beta chain) appears in the sequencing data of a study of shared clonotypes between healthy human individuals. CDR1 is MNHEY and CDR2 is SVGAGI in the germline V gene. This CDR3 is 15 amino acids long. V lost 6 bases to trimming and J lost 5 bases, with 18 bases between them. Data came from immunoSEQ multiplex PCR; TCRdb stores just in-frame clones and leaves some out. The data show roughly 1 million clones, about 77% seen once. The sequenced sample was memory CD4+ T cells sorted from blood. The subset is: CD45RA-negative fraction. This rearrangement joins TRBV6-5 to TRBJ2-3, with a possible D match to TRBD1 (6 bases). The receptor comes from a young man in good health. CDR3 region: CASRNRDKHQDTQYF. In nucleotides, the CDR3 is TGTGCCAGCAGAAACAGGGACAAGCACCAAGATACGCAGTATTTT.